The clone carrying this T cell receptor beta chain appeared many times. TCRdb redid the calling of the RACE reads with MiXCR, one entry per CDR3 protein. The sample lists tens of thousands of distinct CDR3 sequences, 9.6% seen once, with approximately 3.8% in the top ten. This sample is part of a study of human T cells and chemical hapten exposure. Looking at the study overall: Cases of alopecia areata, totalis or universalis occurred in a predominantly female patient group.

Time point of the sample: pre-sensitization, week 0. The treatment was: therapeutic diphenylcyclopropenone sensitization with weekly scalp DPC. CDR3 length: 16 amino acids. V gave up 1 base and J gave up 2 bases, with 10 bases separating them. CDR1 and CDR2 from the germline V gene are KGHDR and SFDVKD. The TCR sequence derives from a woman between 40 and 50 years old with alopecia areata. Some clones in this sample may be carry-over from other donors' samples. This chain uses TRBV24-1 with TRBJ2-2, with D hard to call. Here the sequenced sample was whole blood, taken in connection with sensitization to the hapten diphenylcyclopropenone (DPC). This CDR3 reads CATSDFQVLNTGELFF. The CDR3 DNA follows: TGTGCCACCAGTGATTTCCAGGTCCTAAACACCGGGGAGCTGTTTTTT.